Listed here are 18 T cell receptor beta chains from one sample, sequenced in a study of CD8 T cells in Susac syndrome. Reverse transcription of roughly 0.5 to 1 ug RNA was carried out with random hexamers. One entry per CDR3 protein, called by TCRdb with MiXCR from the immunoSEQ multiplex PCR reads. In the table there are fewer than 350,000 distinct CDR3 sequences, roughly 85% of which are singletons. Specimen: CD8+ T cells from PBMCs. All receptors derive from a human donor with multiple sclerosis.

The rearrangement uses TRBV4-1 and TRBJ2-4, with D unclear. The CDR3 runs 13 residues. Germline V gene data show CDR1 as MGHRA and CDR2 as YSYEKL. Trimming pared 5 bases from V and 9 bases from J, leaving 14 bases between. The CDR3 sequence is CASSVVPNSIQYF. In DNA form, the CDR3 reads TGCGCCAGCAGCGTGGTCCCAAATAGCATTCAGTACTTC.

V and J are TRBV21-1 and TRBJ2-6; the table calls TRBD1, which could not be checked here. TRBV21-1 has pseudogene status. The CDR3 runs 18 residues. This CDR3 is CASSRHRVEGSGANVLTF. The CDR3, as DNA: TGTGCCAGCAGCCGTCACAGGGTCGAGGGCTCTGGGGCCAACGTCCTGACTTTC.

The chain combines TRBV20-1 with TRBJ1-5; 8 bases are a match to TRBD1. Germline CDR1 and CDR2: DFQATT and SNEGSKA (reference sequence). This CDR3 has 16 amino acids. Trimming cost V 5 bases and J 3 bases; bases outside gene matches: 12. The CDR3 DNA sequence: TGCAGTGCTGGGGACAGGACCCCCATGTCCAATCAGCCCCAGCATTTT. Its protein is CSAGDRTPMSNQPQHF.

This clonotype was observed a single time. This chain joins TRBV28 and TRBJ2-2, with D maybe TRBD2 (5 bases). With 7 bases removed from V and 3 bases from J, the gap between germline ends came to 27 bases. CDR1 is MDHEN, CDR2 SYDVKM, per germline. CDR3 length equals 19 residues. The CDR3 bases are TGTGCCAGCAACTCCATCCCTTCGACTACTCAAAACTACACCGGGGAGCTGTTTTTT. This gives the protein CASNSIPSTTQNYTGELFF.

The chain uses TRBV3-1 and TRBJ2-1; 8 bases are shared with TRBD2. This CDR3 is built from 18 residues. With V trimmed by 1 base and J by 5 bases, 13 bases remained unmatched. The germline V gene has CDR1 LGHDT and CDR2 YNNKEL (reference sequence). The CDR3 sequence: CASSQAGEREPLNNEQFF. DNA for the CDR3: TGTGCCAGCAGCCAAGCAGGGGAGCGGGAGCCCCTCAACAATGAGCAGTTCTTC.

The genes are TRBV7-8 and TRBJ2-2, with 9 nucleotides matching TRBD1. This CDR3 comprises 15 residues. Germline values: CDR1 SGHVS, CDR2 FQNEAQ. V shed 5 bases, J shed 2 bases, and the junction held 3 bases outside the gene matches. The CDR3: CASSGGQGNTGELFF. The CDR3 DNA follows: TGTGCCAGCAGCGGGGGACAGGGAAACACCGGGGAGCTGTTTTTT.

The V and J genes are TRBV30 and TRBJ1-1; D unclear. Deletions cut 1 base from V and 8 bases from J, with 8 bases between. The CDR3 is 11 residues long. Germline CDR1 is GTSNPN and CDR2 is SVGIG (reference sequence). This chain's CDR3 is CAWSETAEAFF. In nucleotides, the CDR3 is TGTGCCTGGAGTGAAACAGCGGAAGCTTTCTTT.

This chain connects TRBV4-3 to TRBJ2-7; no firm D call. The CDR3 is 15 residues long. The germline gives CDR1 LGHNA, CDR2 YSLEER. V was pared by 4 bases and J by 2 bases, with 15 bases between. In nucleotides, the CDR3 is TGCGCCAGCAGCCCCACAAAGGCGGTTACCTACGAGCAGTACTTC. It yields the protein CASSPTKAVTYEQYF.

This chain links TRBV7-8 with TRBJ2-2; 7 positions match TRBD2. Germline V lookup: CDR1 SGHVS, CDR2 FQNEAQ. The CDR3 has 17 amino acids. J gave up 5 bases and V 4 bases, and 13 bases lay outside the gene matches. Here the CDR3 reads CASSSRLAHTRTGELFF. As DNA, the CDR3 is TGTGCCAGCAGCTCCCGACTAGCCCACACCCGTACCGGGGAGCTGTTTTTT.

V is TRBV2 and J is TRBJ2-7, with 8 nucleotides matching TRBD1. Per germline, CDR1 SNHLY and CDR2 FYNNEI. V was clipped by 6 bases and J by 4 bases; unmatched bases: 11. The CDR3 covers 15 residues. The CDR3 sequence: CASRESGQVLYEQYF. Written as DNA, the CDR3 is TGTGCCAGCAGAGAGTCGGGACAGGTCTTATACGAGCAGTACTTC.

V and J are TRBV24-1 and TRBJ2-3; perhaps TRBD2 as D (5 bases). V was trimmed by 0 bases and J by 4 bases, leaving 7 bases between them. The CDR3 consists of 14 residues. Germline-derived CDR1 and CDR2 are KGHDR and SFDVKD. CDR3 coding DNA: TGTGCCACCAGTGATTTGCAACTAGCAGATACGCAGTATTTT. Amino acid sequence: CATSDLQLADTQYF.

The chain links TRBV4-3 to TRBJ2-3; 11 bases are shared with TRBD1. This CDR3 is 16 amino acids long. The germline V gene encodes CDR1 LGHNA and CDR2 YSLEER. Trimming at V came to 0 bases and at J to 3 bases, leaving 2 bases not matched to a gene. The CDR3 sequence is CASSQEDRGLTDTQYF. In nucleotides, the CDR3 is TGCGCCAGCAGCCAAGAGGACAGGGGGCTTACAGATACGCAGTATTTT.

CDR3 coding DNA: TGTGCCAGCACCATAGGGGTTTCGGGGGAGCTGTTTTTT. Translating it yields CASTIGVSGELFF. The chain couples TRBV2 to TRBJ2-2; tentative D call: TRBD1 (5 bases). Deletions cut 7 bases from V and 8 bases from J, with 14 bases between. The CDR3 runs 13 residues. Germline loops: CDR1 SNHLY, CDR2 FYNNEI.

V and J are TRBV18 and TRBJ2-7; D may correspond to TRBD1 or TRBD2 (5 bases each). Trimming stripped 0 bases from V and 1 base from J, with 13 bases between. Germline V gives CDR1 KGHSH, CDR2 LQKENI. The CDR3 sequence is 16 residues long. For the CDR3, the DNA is TGTGCCAGCTCACCACCTCGGGGCAGGGAGTCCTACGAGCAGTACTTC. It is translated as CASSPPRGRESYEQYF.

The CDR3 reads CASSSTGTSGVYEQYF. CDR3 bases: TGTGCCAGCAGTTCTACCGGGACTAGCGGGGTGTACGAGCAGTACTTC. V gene TRBV6-6 combines with J gene TRBJ2-7, with 13 bases fitting TRBD2. Germline V gives CDR1 MNHNY, CDR2 SVGAGI (reference sequence). The CDR3 length is 16 residues. V lost 4 bases, J lost 4 bases, and 7 bases stayed unmatched.

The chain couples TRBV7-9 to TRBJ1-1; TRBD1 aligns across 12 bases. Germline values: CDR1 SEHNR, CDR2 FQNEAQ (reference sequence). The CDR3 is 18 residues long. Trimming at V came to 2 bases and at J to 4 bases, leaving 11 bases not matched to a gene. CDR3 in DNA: TGTGCCAGCAGCTTATTTATTCGGGACAGGGGGCTAGGCACTGAAGCTTTCTTT. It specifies CASSLFIRDRGLGTEAFF.

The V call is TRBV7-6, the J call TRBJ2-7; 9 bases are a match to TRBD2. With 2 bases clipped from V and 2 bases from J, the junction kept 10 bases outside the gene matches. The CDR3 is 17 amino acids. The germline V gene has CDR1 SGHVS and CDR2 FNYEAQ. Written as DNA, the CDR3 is TGTGCCAGCAGCTTACAACCGCGGGGGGGTGTACCCTACGAGCAGTACTTC. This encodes CASSLQPRGGVPYEQYF.

The CDR3 loop is CASSSRLTSGASTDTQYF. As DNA, the CDR3 is TGTGCCAGCAGCTCTCGACTCACTAGCGGGGCGAGCACAGATACGCAGTATTTT. V is TRBV5-6 and J is TRBJ2-3, with 10 nucleotides matching TRBD2. CDR3 length: 18 amino acids. Per the germline V gene, CDR1 is SGHDT and CDR2 is YYEEEE. The V gene end was trimmed by 3 bases and the J gene end by 0 bases; junction bases not matched to a gene: 10.